Here is one T cell receptor (beta chain) with its context. What it binds is not known. This sample is drawn from a study of CD8 T cells in Susac syndrome. Study-wide points: The number of individuals included in the study's TCR sequencing and HLA analysis was acknowledged as relatively small.

TCR beta was sequenced from blood CD8+ and CD4+ T cells. The RNA, about 0.5 to 1 ug, was put through reverse transcription using random hexamers. Amplification of TCR beta CDR3 across 54 Vbeta and 13 Jbeta was performed with immunoSEQ multiplex PCR. TCRdb redid the calling of the immunoSEQ multiplex PCR reads with MiXCR, one entry per CDR3 protein. The data contain roughly 150,000 distinct CDR3 sequences, 92% of them singletons. Source material: CD4+ T cells from PBMCs. The source is a human donor in good health.

The DNA for the CDR3 is TGTGCCAGCAGTTCCGCAGGAGGCTACACCTTC. The encoded protein is CASSSAGGYTF. This rearrangement joins TRBV6-2 or TRBV6-3 to TRBJ1-2; D ambiguous. Germline V gives CDR1 MNHEY, CDR2 SVGEGT. The CDR3 consists of 11 residues. V was cut by 4 bases and J by 8 bases, with 8 bases left in between.